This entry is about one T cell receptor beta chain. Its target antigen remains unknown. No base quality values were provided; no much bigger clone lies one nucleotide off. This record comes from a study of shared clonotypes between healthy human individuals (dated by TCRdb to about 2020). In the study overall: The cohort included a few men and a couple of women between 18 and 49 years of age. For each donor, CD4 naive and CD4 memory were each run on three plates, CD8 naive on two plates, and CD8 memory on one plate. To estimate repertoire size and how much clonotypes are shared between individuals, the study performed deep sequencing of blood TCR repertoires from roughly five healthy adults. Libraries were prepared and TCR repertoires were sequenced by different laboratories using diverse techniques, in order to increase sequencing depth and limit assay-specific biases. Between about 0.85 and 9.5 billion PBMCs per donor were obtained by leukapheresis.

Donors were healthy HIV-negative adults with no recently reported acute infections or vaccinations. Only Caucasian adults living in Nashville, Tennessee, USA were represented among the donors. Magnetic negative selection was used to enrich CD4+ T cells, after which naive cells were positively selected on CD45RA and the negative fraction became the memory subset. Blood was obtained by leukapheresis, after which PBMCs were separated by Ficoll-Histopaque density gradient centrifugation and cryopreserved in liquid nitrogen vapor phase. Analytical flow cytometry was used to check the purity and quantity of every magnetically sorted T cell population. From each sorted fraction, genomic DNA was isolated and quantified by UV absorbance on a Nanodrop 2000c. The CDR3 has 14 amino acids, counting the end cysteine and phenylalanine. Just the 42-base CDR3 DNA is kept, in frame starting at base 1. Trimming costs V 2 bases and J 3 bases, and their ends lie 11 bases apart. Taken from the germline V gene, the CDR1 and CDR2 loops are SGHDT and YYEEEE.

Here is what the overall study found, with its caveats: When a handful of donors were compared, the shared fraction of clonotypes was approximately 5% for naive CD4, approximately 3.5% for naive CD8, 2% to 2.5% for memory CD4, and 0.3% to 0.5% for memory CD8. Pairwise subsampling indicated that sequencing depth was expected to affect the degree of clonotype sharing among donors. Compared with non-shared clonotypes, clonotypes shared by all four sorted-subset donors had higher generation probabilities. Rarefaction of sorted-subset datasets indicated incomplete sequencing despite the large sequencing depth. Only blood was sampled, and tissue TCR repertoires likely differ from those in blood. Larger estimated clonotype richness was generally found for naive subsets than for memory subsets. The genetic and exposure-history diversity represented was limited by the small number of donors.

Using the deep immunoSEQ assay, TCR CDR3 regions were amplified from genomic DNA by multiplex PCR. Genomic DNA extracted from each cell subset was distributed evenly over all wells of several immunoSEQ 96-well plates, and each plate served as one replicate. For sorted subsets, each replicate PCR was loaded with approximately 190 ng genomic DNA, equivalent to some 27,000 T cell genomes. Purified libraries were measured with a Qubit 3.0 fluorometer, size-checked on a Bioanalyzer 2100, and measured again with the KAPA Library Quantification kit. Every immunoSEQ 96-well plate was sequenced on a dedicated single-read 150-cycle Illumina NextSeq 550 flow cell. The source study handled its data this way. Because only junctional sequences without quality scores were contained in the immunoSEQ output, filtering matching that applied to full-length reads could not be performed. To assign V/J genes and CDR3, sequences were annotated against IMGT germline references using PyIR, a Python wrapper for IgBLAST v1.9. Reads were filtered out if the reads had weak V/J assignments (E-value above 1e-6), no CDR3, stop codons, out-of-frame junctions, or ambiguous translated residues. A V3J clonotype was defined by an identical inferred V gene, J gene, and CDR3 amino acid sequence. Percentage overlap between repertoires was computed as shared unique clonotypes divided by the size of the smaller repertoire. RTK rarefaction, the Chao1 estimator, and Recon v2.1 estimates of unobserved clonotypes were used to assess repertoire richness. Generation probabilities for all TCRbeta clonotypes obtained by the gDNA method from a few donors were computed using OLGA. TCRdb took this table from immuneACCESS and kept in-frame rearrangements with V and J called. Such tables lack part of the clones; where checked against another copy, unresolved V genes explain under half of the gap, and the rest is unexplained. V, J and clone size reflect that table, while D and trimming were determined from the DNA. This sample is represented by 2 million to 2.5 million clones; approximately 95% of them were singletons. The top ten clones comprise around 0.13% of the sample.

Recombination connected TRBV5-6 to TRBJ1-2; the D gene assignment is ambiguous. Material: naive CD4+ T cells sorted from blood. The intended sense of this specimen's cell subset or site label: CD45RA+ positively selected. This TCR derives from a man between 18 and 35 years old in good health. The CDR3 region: CASSLGTVDYGYTF. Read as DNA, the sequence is TGTGCCAGCAGCTTAGGTACAGTTGACTATGGCTACACCTTC.